This T cell receptor (beta chain) was identified during a study of cytomegalovirus exposure and HLA in healthy donors. With 60 Vbeta and 13 Jbeta primers, the PCR was carried out. TCRdb's table, derived via immunoSEQ multiplex PCR, lists solely in-frame clones and lacks some. The data hold 150,000 to 200,000 clones, with around 75% observed a single time. V lost 2 bases to trimming and J lost 14 bases, with 15 bases between them. In germline, CDR1 is SQVTM, CDR2 ANQGSEA. The CDR3 contains 11 residues. The chain combines TRBV29-1 with TRBJ1-2; perhaps TRBD1 as D (6 bases). This clonotype originated in a woman aged 25 to 39 in good health and CMV-seronegative. Sequencing was done on a sample of PBMCs. The CDR3 loop reads CSVEYNGDKTF. CDR3 in DNA: TGCAGCGTTGAATATAATGGGGACAAGACCTTC.